Shown below are 23 T cell receptor beta chains from a single sample sequenced in a study of CD4 and CD8 cells across lung adenocarcinoma regions. TCRdb passed the PCR reads through MiXCR, listing each CDR3 protein once. The sample records 11,000 or so distinct CDR3 sequences, approximately 50% being singletons. Sequenced: CD8+ T cells from the center of a lung tumor. The receptors derive from a female donor with lung adenocarcinoma. The CD4 and CD8 labels of this study may be unreliable.

The chain couples TRBV27 to TRBJ2-3; no clear D. The CDR3 is 14 residues long. Germline V gives CDR1 MNHEY, CDR2 SMNVEV (reference sequence). V dropped 6 bases and J dropped 12 bases, with 22 bases sitting between them. Here the CDR3 reads CASRLGGAKNTQYF. The CDR3 DNA sequence: TGTGCCAGCAGGTTGGGCGGAGCCAAAAACACTCAGTATTTT.

This clonotype occurred many times. V usage is TRBV6-1 and J usage is TRBJ2-5; D tentatively reads TRBD1 or TRBD2 (5 bases each). The J call is uncertain, as TRBJ2-7 better fits the DNA end. This CDR3 region has 13 residues. CDR1 and CDR2 from the germline V gene are MNHNS and SASEGT. CDR3 loop: CASSPGTRGEQYF. DNA for the CDR3: TGTGCCAGCAGCCCTGGAACGAGGGGCGAGCAGTACTTC.

Details on this clonotype: One end of the junction varies from germline; a read error may be responsible. The rearrangement uses TRBV6-5 and TRBJ2-1, with D possibly being TRBD2 (7 bases). The length of the CDR3 is 15 residues. Germline CDR1 is MNHEY and CDR2 is SVGAGI. This chain's CDR3 is CASIYREGLYNEQFF. CDR3 coding DNA: TGTGCCAGCATTTACAGGGAGGGTTTATACAATGAGCAGTTCTTC.

There are many counts of this clonotype. The chain employs TRBV7-2 and TRBJ2-3, with 8 bases matching TRBD2. The V gene end was trimmed by 5 bases and the J gene end by 7 bases; junction bases not matched to a gene: 14. CDR3 length: 16 amino acids. In germline, CDR1 is SGHTA, CDR2 FQGNSA. The CDR3 loop reads CASSPGGGPGGYTQYF. CDR3 DNA sequence: TGTGCCAGCAGCCCCGGCGGGGGGCCGGGCGGGTATACGCAGTATTTT.

This clonotype is termed medium-sized. The chain joins TRBV10-3 to TRBJ1-2; D not resolved. Trimming cost V 0 bases and J 6 bases, with 14 bases left between them. Per the germline V gene, CDR1 is ENHRY and CDR2 is SYGVKD. The CDR3 totals 15 residues. The CDR3 nucleotides are TGTGCCATCAGTGAGTCCGAGGGATCTCAGGATGGCTACACCTTC. Translation: CAISESEGSQDGYTF.

The chain links TRBV7-6 to TRBJ2-1; a possible D gene is TRBD1 (6 bases). TRBJ2-5 explains the end of the DNA better; the J call may be wrong. Germline V gives CDR1 SGHVS, CDR2 FNYEAQ. This CDR3 has 14 amino acids. CDR3 protein: CASSLGTGYETQYF. Here the CDR3 DNA reads TGTGCCAGCAGCTTAGGAACAGGGTACGAGACCCAGTACTTC.

In its sample, this clonotype was seen a few times. The chain joins TRBV6-5 to TRBJ2-4; 7 bases are a match to TRBD2. The germline CDR1 and CDR2 sequences are MNHEY and SVGAGI. J lost 6 bases, V lost 2 bases, and 1 base had no gene match. The CDR3 has 13 residues. This chain's CDR3 is CASSYREGNIQYF. As DNA, the CDR3 is TGTGCCAGCAGTTACAGGGAGGGAAACATTCAGTACTTC.

This clonotype was seen repeatedly, ten times or more. The chain links TRBV27 to TRBJ2-5, with a possible D match to TRBD1 (5 bases). The closer fit of TRBJ2-7 to the DNA end suggests the J call may be wrong. The CDR3 contains 13 residues. The germline gives CDR1 MNHEY, CDR2 SMNVEV (reference sequence). The DNA of the CDR3 is TGTGCCAGCGGCCCTGGGGCCGGGTACGAGCAGTACTTC. Its translation is CASGPGAGYEQYF.

The table lists this clonotype with a few counts. The chain recombines TRBV7-6 with TRBJ1-6; D is perhaps TRBD1 (5 bases). The V gene's germline CDR1 is SGHVS and CDR2 FNYEAQ. The CDR3 length is 15 residues. Trimming took 0 bases from V and 6 from J, leaving 9 bases between them. The CDR3 coding sequence is TGTGCCAGCAGCTTAGCGCAGGGAGGTAATTCACCCCTCCACTTT. It codes for CASSLAQGGNSPLHF. The full variable domain, its missing parts supplied by reference TRBV7-6 and TRBJ1-6, is GAGVSQSPRYKVTKRGQDVALRCDPISGHVSLYWYRQALGQGPEFLTYFNYEAQQDKSGLPNDRFSAERPEGSISTLTIQRTEQRDSAMYRCASSLAQGGNSPLHFGNGTRLTVT.

The CDR3 loop is CASSFGAGPISYNEQFF. The CDR3 DNA reads TGTGCCAGCAGTTTTGGGGCAGGCCCCATCTCCTACAATGAGCAGTTCTTC. The rearrangement uses TRBV27 and TRBJ2-1; the D gene is possibly TRBD1 (5 bases). Between the trimmed V and J ends, which lost 3 bases and 0 bases, there was a span of 15 bases. This CDR3 spans 17 amino acids. Germline CDR1 and CDR2: MNHEY and SMNVEV (reference sequence).

This clonotype was seen a few times. The rearrangement uses TRBV12-3 or TRBV12-4 and TRBJ1-1; TRBD1 agrees at 9 bases. V shed 4 bases, J shed 3 bases, and the junction held 6 bases outside the gene matches. The CDR3 runs to 15 residues. CDR3 sequence (DNA): TGTGCCAGCAGTTGGCCGGGACAGGGCTACACTGAAGCTTTCTTT. Encoded protein: CASSWPGQGYTEAFF.

By sample share, this clonotype is medium-sized (0.01 to 0.1%). The rearrangement joins TRBV6-1 to TRBJ2-3; 8 bases fit TRBD1. The V gene's germline CDR1 is MNHNS and CDR2 SASEGT. CDR3 length: 15 amino acids. V shed 6 bases and J 2 bases; nucleotides not matched to a gene: 7. The CDR3 DNA is TGTGCCAGCAGAAGGACAGGGAGCTTCACAGATACGCAGTATTTT. The encoded protein is CASRRTGSFTDTQYF.

The chain employs TRBV6-1 and TRBJ2-3, with D possibly matching TRBD1 (5 bases). Trimming left V 5 bases short and J 11 bases short, with 20 bases between. The germline CDR1 and CDR2 sequences are MNHNS and SASEGT. There are 14 residues in the CDR3. CDR3 sequence (DNA): TGTGCCAGCAGTCAGGGTGTGAGCACAGAGGAGCAGTATTTT. Its protein is CASSQGVSTEEQYF.

Concerning this clonotype itself: Mismatch with germline at one junction end may stem from a read error. The rearrangement uses TRBV6-1 and TRBJ2-2, with D perhaps TRBD1 or TRBD2 (5 bases each). Germline V gives CDR1 MNHNS, CDR2 SASEGT. The CDR3 covers 11 residues. The CDR3 nucleotides are TGTGCCAGCTGGACCACCGGGGCGCTGTATTTT. Translated, it gives CASWTTGALYF.

The sample holds many counts of this clonotype. This chain uses TRBV6-1 with TRBJ1-2; D is perhaps TRBD1 (5 bases). Trimming removed 0 bases at V and 10 bases at J, with 18 bases between. This CDR3 is 15 amino acids long. Germline assignment: CDR1 MNHNS and CDR2 SASEGT. DNA for the CDR3: TGTGCCAGCAGTGAAGCTATGTGGGGTACGGGGGACTACACCTTC. As protein: CASSEAMWGTGDYTF.

The chain uses TRBV23-1 and TRBJ1-1; D call uncertain. TRBV23-1 is treated as an ORF (open reading frame) with a function not yet certain. V was pared by 6 bases and J by 10 bases, with 15 bases between. The CDR3 runs to 12 residues. Here the CDR3 DNA reads TGCGCCAGCAGCTTCGCTCCCCTCGGAGCTTTCTTT. This translates into CASSFAPLGAFF.

The genes are TRBV6-1 and TRBJ2-4; D is perhaps TRBD2 (6 bases). The CDR3 runs to 16 residues. Germline V lookup: CDR1 MNHNS, CDR2 SASEGT. The CDR3 loop reads CASGEGGGRPQNIQYF. CDR3 sequence (DNA): TGTGCTAGCGGTGAAGGCGGAGGCCGTCCCCAAAACATTCAGTACTTC.

The sample holds one count of this clonotype. The germline gene is not matched at one end of the junction; a read error may be the cause. This chain connects TRBV10-1 to TRBJ2-5, with TRBD1 as a possible D gene (6 bases). This CDR3 has 17 amino acids. Germline V gene sequence: CDR1 WNHNN, CDR2 SYGVQD (reference sequence). The CDR3 spells CASSQGLAGGGKETQYF. The CDR3 nucleotides read TGCGCCAGCTCCCAGGGGCTCGCGGGCGGTGGCAAAGAGACGCAGTACTTC.

This clonotype has a count of ten or more. V gene TRBV10-1 combines with J gene TRBJ2-1, with TRBD1 as a possible D gene (6 bases). The CDR3 is 15 residues long. Germline V gene lookup returns CDR1 WNHNN and CDR2 SYGVQD (reference sequence). Trimming took 2 bases from V and 6 from J, leaving 14 bases between them. The CDR3 here is CASSEQGGTGNEQFF. CDR3 DNA sequence: TGCGCCAGCAGTGAGCAAGGGGGTACTGGCAATGAGCAGTTCTTC.

This clonotype was counted a few times. V is TRBV12-3 or TRBV12-4 and J is TRBJ2-1; D could derive from TRBD1 or TRBD2 (7 bases each). Matching the DNA end better, TRBJ2-5 makes the J call doubtful. The CDR3 length is 14 residues. The CDR3 region is CASSPGGGSETQYF. CDR3 bases: TGTGCCAGCAGCCCAGGGGGGGGATCGGAGACCCAGTACTTC.

A note on this clonotype: An end of the junction differs from the germline gene, which may be a read error. This chain joins TRBV6-1 and TRBJ2-3, with D unclear. Germline V gene lookup returns CDR1 MNHNS and CDR2 SASEGT. This CDR3 spans 15 amino acids. CDR3 sequence reads: CASRKRAVNTETQYF. The DNA for the CDR3 is TGTGCCAGCAGGAAACGGGCTGTGAACACAGAGACGCAGTATTTT.

In its sample, this clonotype was seen a few times. J is TRBJ2-3 and V is TRBV20-1; D is perhaps TRBD1 (5 bases). Trimming took off 3 bases at V and 3 bases at J, with 13 bases between the two ends. The CDR3 covers 14 residues. Germline V gene lookup returns CDR1 DFQATT and CDR2 SNEGSKA (reference sequence). The CDR3 spells CSASDSSRTDTQYF. The CDR3 nucleotides are TGCAGTGCTAGCGACAGTTCGCGGACAGATACGCAGTATTTT.

This clonotype was observed at least ten times. The chain carries TRBV6-5 and TRBJ1-2; 7 bases are a match to TRBD1. Germline CDR1 and CDR2: MNHEY and SVGAGI. This CDR3 has 14 residues. With 0 bases clipped from V and 4 bases from J, the junction kept 2 bases outside the gene matches. The CDR3 sequence: CASSYSRTGYGYTF. As DNA, the CDR3 is TGTGCCAGCAGTTACTCGAGGACAGGCTATGGCTACACCTTC.